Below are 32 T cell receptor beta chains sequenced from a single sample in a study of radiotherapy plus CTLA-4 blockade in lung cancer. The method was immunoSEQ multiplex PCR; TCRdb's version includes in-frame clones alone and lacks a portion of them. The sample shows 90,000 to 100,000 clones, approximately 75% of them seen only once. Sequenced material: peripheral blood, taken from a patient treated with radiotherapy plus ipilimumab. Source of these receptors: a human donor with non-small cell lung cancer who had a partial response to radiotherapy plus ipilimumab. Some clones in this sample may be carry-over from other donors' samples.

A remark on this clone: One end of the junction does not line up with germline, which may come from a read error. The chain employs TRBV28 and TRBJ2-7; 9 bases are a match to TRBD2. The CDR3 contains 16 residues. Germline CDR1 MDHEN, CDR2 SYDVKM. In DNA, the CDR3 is TGTGCCAGCAGTTCCCCGGGACTAGCTTCTCCCTACGGGCAGTACTTC. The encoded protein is CASSSPGLASPYGQYF.

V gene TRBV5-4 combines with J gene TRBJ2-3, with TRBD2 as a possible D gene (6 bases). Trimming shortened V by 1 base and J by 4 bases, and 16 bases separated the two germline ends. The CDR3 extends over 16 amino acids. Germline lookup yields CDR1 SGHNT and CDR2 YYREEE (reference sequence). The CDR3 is CASSLFLGSRADTQYF. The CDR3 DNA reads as TGTGCCAGCAGCTTGTTCCTCGGGAGTAGGGCAGATACGCAGTATTTT. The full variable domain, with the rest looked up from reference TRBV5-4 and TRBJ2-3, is ETGVTQSPTHLIKTRGQQVTLRCSSQSGHNTVSWYQQALGQGPQFIFQYYREEENGRGNFPPRFSGLQFPNYSSELNVNALELDDSALYLCASSLFLGSRADTQYFGPGTRLTVL.

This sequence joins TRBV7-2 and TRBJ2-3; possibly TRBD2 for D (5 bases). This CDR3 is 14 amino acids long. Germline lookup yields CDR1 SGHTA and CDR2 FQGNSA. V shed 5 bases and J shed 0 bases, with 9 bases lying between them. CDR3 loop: CASSQDSSTDTQYF. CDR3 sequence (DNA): TGTGCCAGCAGCCAGGACTCAAGCACAGATACGCAGTATTTT.

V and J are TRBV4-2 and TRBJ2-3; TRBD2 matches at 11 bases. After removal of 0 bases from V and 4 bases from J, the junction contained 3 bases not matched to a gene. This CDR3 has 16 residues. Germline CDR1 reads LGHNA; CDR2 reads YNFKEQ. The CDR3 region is CASSQDSGRVSDTQYF. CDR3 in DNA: TGTGCCAGCAGCCAAGATAGCGGGAGGGTGTCAGATACGCAGTATTTT.

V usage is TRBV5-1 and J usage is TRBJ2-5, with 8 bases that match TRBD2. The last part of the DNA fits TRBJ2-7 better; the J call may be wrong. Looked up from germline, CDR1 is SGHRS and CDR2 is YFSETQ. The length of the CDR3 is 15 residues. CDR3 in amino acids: CASRLTSDGGYEQYF. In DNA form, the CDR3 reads TGCGCCAGCAGACTGACTAGCGACGGAGGCTACGAGCAGTACTTC.

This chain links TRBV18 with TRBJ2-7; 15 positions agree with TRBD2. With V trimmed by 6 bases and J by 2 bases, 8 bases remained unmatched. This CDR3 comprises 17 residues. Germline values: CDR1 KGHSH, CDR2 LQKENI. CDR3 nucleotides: TGTGCCAGCTCCCGGACTAGCGGGAGGGGATACACCTACGAGCAGTACTTC. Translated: CASSRTSGRGYTYEQYF.

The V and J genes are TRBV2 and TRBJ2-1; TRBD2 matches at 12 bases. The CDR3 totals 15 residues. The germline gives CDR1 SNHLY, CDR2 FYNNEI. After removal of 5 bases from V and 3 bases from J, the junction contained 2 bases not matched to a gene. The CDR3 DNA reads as TGTGCCAGCAGTCTACTAGCGGGGGGCTACAATGAGCAGTTCTTC. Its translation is CASSLLAGGYNEQFF.

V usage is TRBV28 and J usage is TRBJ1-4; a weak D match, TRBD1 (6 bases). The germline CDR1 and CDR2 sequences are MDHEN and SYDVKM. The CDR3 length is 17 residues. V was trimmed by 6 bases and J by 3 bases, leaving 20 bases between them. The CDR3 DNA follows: TGTGCCAGCAGAATTGACAGGAGCCGCTATTCTAATGAAAAACTGTTTTTT. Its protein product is CASRIDRSRYSNEKLFF. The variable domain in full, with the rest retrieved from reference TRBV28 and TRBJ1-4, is DVKVTQSSRYLVKRTGEKVFLECVQDMDHENMFWYRQDPGLGLRLIYFSYDVKMKEKGDIPEGYSVSREKKERFSLILESASTNQTSMYLCASRIDRSRYSNEKLFFGSGTQLSVL.

The CDR3 coding sequence is TGCGCCAGCAGCGCGGGACTTGGGACAGATAACACCGGGGAGCTGTTTTTT. Its translation: CASSAGLGTDNTGELFF. The rearrangement uses TRBV5-1 and TRBJ2-2, with D possibly being TRBD1 (7 bases). CDR1 and CDR2 (germline): SGHRS, YFSETQ. CDR3 length: 17 amino acids. Trimming stripped 4 bases from V and 2 bases from J, with 18 bases between.

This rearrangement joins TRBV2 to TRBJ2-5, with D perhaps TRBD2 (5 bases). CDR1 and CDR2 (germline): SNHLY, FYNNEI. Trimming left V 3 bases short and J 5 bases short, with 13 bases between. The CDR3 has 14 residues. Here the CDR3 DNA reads TGTGCCAGCAGTGACTATAACGGGGTGGAGACCCAGTACTTC. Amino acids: CASSDYNGVETQYF. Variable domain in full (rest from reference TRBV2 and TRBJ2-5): EPEVTQTPSHQVTQMGQEVILRCVPISNHLYFYWYRQILGQKVEFLVSFYNNEISEKSEIFDDQFSVERPDGSNFTLKIRSTKLEDSAMYFCASSDYNGVETQYFGPGTRLLVL.

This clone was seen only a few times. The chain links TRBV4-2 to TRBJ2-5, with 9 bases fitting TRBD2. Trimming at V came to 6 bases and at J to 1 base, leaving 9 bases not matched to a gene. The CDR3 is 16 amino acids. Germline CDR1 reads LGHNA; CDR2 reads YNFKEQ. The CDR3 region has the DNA TGTGCCAGCAGTCCCGGTGCGGGAGGGCCCCAAGAGACCCAGTACTTC. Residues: CASSPGAGGPQETQYF.

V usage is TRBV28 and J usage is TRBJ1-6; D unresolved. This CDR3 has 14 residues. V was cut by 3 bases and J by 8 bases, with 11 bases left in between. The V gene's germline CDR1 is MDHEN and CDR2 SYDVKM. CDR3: CASSFSIVDSPLHF. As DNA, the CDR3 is TGTGCCAGCAGTTTTTCTATTGTGGATTCACCCCTCCACTTT.

In DNA, the CDR3 is TGTGCCAGCAGCTTACACGGACAGGGGAATTCACCCCTCCACTTT. Amino acids: CASSLHGQGNSPLHF. The gene calls are TRBV7-2 and TRBJ1-6; the match to TRBD1 covers 9 bases. This CDR3 has 15 residues. V dropped 2 bases and J dropped 7; count of bases not matched to a gene: 3. Germline CDR1 SGHTA, CDR2 FQGNSA.

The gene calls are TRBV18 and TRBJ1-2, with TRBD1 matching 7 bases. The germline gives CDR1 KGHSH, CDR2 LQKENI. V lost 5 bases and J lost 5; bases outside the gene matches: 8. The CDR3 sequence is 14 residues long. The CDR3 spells CASSRGDRGYGYTF. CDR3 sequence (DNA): TGTGCCAGCTCAAGGGGGGACAGAGGGTATGGCTACACCTTC.

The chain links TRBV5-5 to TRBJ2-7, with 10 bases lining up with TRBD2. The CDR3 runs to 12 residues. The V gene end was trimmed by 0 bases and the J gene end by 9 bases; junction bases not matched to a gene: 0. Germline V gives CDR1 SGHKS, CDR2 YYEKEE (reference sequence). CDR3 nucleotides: TGTGCCAGCAGCTTGGTAGCGGGAGGGCAGTACTTC. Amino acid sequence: CASSLVAGGQYF.

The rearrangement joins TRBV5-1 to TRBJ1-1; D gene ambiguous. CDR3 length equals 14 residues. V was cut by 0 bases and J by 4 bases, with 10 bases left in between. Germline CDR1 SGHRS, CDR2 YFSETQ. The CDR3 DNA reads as TGCGCCAGCAGCTTGGCGAGAGAGAGCACTGAAGCTTTCTTT. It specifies CASSLARESTEAFF. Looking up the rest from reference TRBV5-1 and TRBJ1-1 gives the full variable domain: KAGVTQTPRYLIKTRGQQVTLSCSPISGHRSVSWYQQTPGQGLQFLFEYFSETQRNKGNFPGRFSGRQFSNSRSEMNVSTLELGDSALYLCASSLARESTEAFFGQGTRLTVV.

CDR3 amino acids: CSVARTGSGELFF. The CDR3 nucleotides read TGCAGCGTTGCCCGGACAGGGTCCGGGGAGCTGTTTTTT. The V and J genes are TRBV29-1 and TRBJ2-2; TRBD1 matches at 8 bases. This CDR3 comprises 13 residues. Trimming at V came to 4 bases and at J to 6 bases, leaving 4 bases not matched to a gene. Germline CDR1 reads SQVTM; CDR2 reads ANQGSEA.

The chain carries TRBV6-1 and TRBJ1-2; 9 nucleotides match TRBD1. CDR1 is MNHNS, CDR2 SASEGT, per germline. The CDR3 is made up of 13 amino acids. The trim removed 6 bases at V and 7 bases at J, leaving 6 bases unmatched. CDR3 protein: CASSQDRGVGYTF. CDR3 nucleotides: TGTGCCAGCAGCCAGGACAGGGGCGTTGGCTACACCTTC.

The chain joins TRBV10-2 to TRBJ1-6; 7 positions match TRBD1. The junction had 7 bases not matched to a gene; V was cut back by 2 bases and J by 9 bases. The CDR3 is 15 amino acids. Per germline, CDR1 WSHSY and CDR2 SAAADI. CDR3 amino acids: CASSETGVVGSPLHF. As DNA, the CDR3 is TGCGCCAGCAGTGAGACAGGGGTGGTTGGTTCACCCCTCCACTTT.

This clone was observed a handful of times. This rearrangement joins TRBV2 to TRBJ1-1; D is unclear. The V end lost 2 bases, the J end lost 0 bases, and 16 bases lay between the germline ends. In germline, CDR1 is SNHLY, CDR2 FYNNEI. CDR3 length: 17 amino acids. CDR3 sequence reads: CASSENIGEIVNTEAFF. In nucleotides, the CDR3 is TGTGCCAGCAGTGAAAATATCGGGGAGATCGTGAACACTGAAGCTTTCTTT.

The CDR3 nucleotides read TGTGCCAGCAGCGTAGCGGGAGGGCCCCACGAGCAGTACTTC. This encodes CASSVAGGPHEQYF. The J gene is TRBJ2-5, the V gene TRBV28; 11 positions match TRBD2. The better agreement between TRBJ2-7 and the DNA end casts doubt on the J call. This CDR3 is 14 amino acids long. Germline loops: CDR1 MDHEN, CDR2 SYDVKM.

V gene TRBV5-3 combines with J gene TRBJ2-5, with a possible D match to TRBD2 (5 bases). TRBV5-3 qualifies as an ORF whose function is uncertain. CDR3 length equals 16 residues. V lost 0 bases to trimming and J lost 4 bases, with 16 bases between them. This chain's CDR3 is CARSLAKGQGGETQYF. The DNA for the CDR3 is TGTGCCAGAAGCTTGGCCAAGGGCCAAGGAGGAGAGACCCAGTACTTC.

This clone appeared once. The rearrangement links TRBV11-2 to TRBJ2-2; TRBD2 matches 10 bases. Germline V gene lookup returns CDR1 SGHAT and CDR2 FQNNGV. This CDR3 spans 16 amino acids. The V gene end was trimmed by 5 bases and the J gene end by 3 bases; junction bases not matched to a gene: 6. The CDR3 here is CASSRPTSGDTGELFF. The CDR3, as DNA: TGTGCCAGCAGCCGTCCCACTAGCGGGGACACCGGGGAGCTGTTTTTT.

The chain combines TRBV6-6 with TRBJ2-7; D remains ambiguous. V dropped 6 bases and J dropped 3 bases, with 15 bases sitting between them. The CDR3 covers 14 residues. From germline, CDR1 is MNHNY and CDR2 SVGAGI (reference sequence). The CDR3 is CASSLETFGYEQYF. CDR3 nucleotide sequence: TGTGCCAGCAGCCTAGAGACTTTTGGCTACGAGCAGTACTTC.

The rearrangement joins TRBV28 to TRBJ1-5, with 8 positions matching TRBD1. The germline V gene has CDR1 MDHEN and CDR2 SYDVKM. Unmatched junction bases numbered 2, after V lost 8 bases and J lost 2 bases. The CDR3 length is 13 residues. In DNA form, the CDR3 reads TGTGCCAGCGGACAGGGTGGCAATCAGCCCCAGCATTTT. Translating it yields CASGQGGNQPQHF.

CDR3 residues: CASSPTTGSMNEQFF. CDR3 DNA sequence: TGCGCCAGCAGCCCCACGACAGGGTCAATGAATGAGCAGTTCTTC. This chain links TRBV5-1 with TRBJ2-1; the match to TRBD1 covers 7 bases. There are 15 residues in the CDR3. V trimming: 4 bases; J trimming: 7 bases; junction bases outside the gene matches: 11. Germline V gene data show CDR1 as SGHRS and CDR2 as YFSETQ.

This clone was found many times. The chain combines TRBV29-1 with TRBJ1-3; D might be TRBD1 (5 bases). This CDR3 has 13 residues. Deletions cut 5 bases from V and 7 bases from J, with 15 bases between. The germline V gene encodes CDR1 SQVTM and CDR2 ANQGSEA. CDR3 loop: CSVHAGGENTIYF. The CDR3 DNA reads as TGCAGCGTTCATGCTGGGGGGGAGAACACCATATATTTT.

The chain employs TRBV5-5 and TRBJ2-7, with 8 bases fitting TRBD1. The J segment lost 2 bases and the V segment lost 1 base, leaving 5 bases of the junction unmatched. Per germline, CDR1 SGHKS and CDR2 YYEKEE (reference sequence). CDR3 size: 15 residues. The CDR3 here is CASSLIRQGTYEQYF. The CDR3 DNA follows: TGTGCCAGCAGCTTGATTCGACAGGGGACCTACGAGCAGTACTTC.

The CDR3 DNA reads as TGTGCCTGGAGTGAAGGCGGGAGCCCCACCGGGGAGCTGTTTTTT. Translating it yields CAWSEGGSPTGELFF. This chain uses TRBV30 with TRBJ2-2; 7 positions agree with TRBD2. Per germline, CDR1 GTSNPN and CDR2 SVGIG (reference sequence). The CDR3 has 15 residues. Unmatched junction bases numbered 6, after V lost 1 base and J lost 4 bases.

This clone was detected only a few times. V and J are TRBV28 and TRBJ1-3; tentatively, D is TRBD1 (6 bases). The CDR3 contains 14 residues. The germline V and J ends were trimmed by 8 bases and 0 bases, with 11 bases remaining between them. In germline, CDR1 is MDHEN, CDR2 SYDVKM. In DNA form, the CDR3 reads TGTGCCAGCCGACAAGGGGGCTCTGGAAACACCATATATTTT. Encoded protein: CASRQGGSGNTIYF. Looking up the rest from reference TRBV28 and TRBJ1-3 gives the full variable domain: DVKVTQSSRYLVKRTGEKVFLECVQDMDHENMFWYRQDPGLGLRLIYFSYDVKMKEKGDIPEGYSVSREKKERFSLILESASTNQTSMYLCASRQGGSGNTIYFGEGSWLTVV.

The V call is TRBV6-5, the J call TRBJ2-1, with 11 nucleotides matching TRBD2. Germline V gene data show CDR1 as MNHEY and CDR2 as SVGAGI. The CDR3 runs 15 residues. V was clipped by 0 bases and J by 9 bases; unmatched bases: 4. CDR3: CASSYSSGRAGEQFF. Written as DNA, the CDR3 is TGTGCCAGCAGTTACTCTAGCGGGAGGGCCGGTGAGCAGTTCTTC.

Here the CDR3 reads CASSRGNRGPKSYNEQFF. Written as DNA, the CDR3 is TGTGCCAGCAGTCGGGGGAATCGAGGGCCCAAATCCTACAATGAGCAGTTCTTC. The rearrangement links TRBV27 to TRBJ2-1, with D perhaps matching TRBD2 (6 bases). The CDR3 runs to 18 residues. V was clipped by 5 bases and J by 1 base, with 21 bases between them. Germline V CDR1 and CDR2: MNHEY, SMNVEV (reference sequence).